This T cell receptor beta chain was sequenced during a study of radiation and T cells in renal cell carcinoma. Regarding treatment: treatment-naive control, cytoreductive nephrectomy. Sequenced control tumors were from about a dozen males and a handful of females, median age roughly 61. Germline V lookup: CDR1 SEHNR, CDR2 FQNEAQ (reference sequence). V was shortened by 1 base and J by 5 bases, with 8 bases between the two germline ends. The CDR3 runs 14 residues. Method: immunoSEQ multiplex PCR; TCRdb's copy keeps in-frame clones and lacks some. The sample lists 25,000 or so clones; around half were seen once.

This receptor was identified in a human donor with renal cell carcinoma. This specimen was tumor tissue, taken from a patient whose treatment was nephrectomy without radiotherapy. The rearrangement uses TRBV7-9 and TRBJ2-2; perhaps TRBD2 as D (6 bases). The CDR3 here is CASSLGEETGELFF. The CDR3 coding sequence is TGTGCCAGCAGCTTAGGGGAGGAAACCGGGGAGCTGTTTTTT. Supplemented by reference TRBV7-9 and TRBJ2-2, the full variable domain reads DTGVSQNPRHKITKRGQNVTFRCDPISEHNRLYWYRQTLGQGPEFLTYFQNEAQLEKSRLLSDRFSAERPKGSFSTLEIQRTEQGDSAMYLCASSLGEETGELFFGEGSRLTVL.